This T cell receptor (beta chain) was recorded in a study of PD-1 blockade in mismatch repair-deficient tumors. The study, taken as a whole, reports: Tumor-resident clones, often absent from pretreatment blood, expanded after pembrolizumab and then contracted.

Mismatch repair deficiency was confirmed in all patients, by PCR or immunohistochemistry. The TCR-sequenced patients were a few responders to pembrolizumab. As concerns this clone: The antigen remains undetermined.

The CDR3 spans 16 residues. V gave up 3 bases and J gave up 3 bases, with 19 bases separating them. From germline, CDR1 is SGHRS and CDR2 YFSETQ. Assay used: immunoSEQ multiplex PCR; TCRdb lists only in-frame clones, some missing. Here the sample spans about 130,000 clones, roughly 90% being singletons. The origin of this receptor is an adult with mismatch repair-deficient cancer. The chain combines TRBV5-1 with TRBJ2-7; no definite D call. The sample was peripheral blood, taken almost 74 weeks after starting pembrolizumab. The CDR3 DNA reads as TGCGCCAGCAGCTCCGAACGGGTCGCCTACGTCTACGAGCAGTACTTC. Amino acid sequence: CASSSERVAYVYEQYF.